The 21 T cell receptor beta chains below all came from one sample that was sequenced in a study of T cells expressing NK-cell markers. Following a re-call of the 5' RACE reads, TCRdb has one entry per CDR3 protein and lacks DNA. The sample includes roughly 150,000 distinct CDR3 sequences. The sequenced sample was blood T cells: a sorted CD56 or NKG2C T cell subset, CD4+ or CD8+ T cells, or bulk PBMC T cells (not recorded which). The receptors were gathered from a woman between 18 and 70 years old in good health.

The CDR3 loop is CSASRPPLSREETQYF. This rearrangement joins TRBV20-1 to TRBJ2-5; TCRdb selects TRBD1, and the lack of DNA leaves this call unchecked. The length of the CDR3 is 16 residues. Germline V gives CDR1 DFQATT, CDR2 SNEGSKA (reference sequence).

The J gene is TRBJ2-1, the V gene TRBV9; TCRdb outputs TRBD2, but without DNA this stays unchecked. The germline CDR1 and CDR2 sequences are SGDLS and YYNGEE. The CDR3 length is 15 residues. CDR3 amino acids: CASSVGDGSYNEQFF.

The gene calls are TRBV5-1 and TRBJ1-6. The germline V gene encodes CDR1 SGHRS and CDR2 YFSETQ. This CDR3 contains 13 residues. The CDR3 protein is CASSLTYDSPLHF.

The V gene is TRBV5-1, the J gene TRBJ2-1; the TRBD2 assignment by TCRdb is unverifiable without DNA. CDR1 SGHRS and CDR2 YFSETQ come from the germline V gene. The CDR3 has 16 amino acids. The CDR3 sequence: CASSLASGRLSNEQFF.

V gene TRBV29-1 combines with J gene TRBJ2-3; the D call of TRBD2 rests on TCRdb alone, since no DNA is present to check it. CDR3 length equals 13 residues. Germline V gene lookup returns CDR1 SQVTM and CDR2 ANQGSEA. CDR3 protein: CSVVARDTDTQYF.

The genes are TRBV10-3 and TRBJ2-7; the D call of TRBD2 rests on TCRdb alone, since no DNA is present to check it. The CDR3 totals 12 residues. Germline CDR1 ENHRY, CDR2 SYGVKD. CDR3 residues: CAISEASGEQYF.

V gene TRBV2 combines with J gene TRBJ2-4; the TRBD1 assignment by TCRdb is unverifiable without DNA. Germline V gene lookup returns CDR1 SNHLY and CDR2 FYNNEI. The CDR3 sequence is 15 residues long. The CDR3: CASGTGFLAKNIQYF.

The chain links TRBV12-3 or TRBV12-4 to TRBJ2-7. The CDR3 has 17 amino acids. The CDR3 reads CASSLTVSGLWVYEQYF.

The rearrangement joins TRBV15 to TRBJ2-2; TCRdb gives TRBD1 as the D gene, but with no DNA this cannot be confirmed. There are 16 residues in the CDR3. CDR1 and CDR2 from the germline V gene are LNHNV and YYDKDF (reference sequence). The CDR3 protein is CATRPYRVPNTGELFF.

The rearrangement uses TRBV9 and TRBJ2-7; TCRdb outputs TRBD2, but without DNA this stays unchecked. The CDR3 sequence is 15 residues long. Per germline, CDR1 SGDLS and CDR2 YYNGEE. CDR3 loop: CASSVGSGTSVEQYF.

The CDR3 protein is CATSLGGGAGGYNEQFF. The rearrangement links TRBV24-1 to TRBJ2-1; TCRdb's D gene call, TRBD1, goes unchecked for lack of DNA. CDR1 is KGHDR and CDR2 is SFDVKD in the germline V gene. CDR3 length: 17 amino acids.

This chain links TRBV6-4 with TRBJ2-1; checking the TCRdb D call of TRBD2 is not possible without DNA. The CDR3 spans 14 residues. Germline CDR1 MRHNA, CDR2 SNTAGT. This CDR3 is CASSMEGIGNEQFF.

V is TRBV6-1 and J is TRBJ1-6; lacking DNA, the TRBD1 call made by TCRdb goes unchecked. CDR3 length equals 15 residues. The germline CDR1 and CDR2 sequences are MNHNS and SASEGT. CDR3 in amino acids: CASSGQVRANSPLHF.

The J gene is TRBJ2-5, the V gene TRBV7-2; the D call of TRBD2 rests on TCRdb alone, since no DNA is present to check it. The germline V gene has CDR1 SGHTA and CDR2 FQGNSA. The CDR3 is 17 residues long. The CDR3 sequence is CASSSRGVKRRGETQYF.

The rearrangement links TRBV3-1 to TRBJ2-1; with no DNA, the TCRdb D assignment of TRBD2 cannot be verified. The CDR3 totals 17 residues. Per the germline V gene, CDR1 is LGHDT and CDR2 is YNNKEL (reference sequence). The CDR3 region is CASSQSFSGRSSNEQFF.

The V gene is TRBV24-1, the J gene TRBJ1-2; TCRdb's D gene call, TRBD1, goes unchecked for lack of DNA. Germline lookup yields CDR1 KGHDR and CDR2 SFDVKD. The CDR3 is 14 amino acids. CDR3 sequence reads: CATSDSQGARGYTF.

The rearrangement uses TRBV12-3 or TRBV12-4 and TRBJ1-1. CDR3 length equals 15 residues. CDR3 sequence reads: CASSHETGVATEAFF.

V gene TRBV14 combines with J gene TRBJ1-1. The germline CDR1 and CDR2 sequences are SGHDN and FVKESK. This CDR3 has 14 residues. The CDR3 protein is CASSKLAVGTEAFF.

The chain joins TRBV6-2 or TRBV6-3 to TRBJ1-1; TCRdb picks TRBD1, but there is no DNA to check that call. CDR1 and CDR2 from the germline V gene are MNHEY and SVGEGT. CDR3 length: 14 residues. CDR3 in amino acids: CASSRDGVNTEAFF.

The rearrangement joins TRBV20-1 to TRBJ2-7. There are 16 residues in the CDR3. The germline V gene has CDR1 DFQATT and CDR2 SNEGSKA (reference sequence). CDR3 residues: CSARGRGTVDYYEQYF.

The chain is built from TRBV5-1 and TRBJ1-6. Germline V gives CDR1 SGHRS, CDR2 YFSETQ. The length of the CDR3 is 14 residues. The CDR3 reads CASSVPGPNSPLHF.